Sequencing of this TCR beta chain was carried out in a study of PD-1 blockade in classical Hodgkin lymphoma. Study-wide points: The authors excluded patients who started nivolumab under 1 year after ASCT.

The CDR3 length is 13 residues. The V gene's germline CDR1 is SGHTA and CDR2 FQGNSA. V dropped 1 base and J dropped 4 bases, with 6 bases sitting between them. The repertoire was sequenced with immunoSEQ multiplex PCR; TCRdb's copy has only in-frame clones and lacks some. Of about 30,000 clones listed, about two thirds were seen once; the top ten hold around 4.2%. Note on this clone: Its specificity is not known.

Every patient had relapsed following autologous stem cell transplantation, and cohorts differed in brentuximab vedotin exposure. The chain carries TRBV7-2 and TRBJ2-3; no clear D gene. This specimen consisted of peripheral blood mononuclear cells (PBMCs), obtained before the second cycle of nivolumab. The source is a human donor with classical Hodgkin lymphoma. The CDR3 region is CASSLESADTQYF. Written as DNA, the CDR3 is TGTGCCAGCAGCTTAGAGTCGGCAGATACGCAGTATTTT.